This record concerns one T cell receptor (beta chain) sequence. Its antigen is still unknown. No quality values exist for individual bases; no much larger clone is one base distant. The immunoSEQ assay at survey resolution was used to sequence TCRbeta rearrangements from genomic DNA. The original methods were these. A lowest detectable productive clonotype frequency of 2.59 x 10-5 was observed in the TCR sequencing data. Only productive TCRbeta rearrangements, defined as complete and in-frame sequences, were included in the analyses. The clonality of each sample was calculated as Simpson clonality in the immunoSEQ Analyzer version 3.0. Clones were grouped by frequency into very rare, small, medium, large (1-20%) or hyperexpanded (>20%) categories. OLGA 1.2.3 estimated generation probabilities, VDJtools produced V-gene circos plots, VDJdb was queried for specificities, and GLIPH identified CDR3 motifs. Drawn from immuneACCESS, this table holds only the in-frame rearrangements with V and J called that TCRdb kept. Clones are partly lost; checked studies trace under half to an unresolved V gene and leave the rest unexplained. V and J calls and clone size come straight from that table; D and trimming were deduced from the DNA. A total of 30,000 to 35,000 clones appear in this sample, around 88% of them only once. Together, the top ten hold approximately 0.97% of the sample.

Healthy controls were roughly 37 blood donors whose buffy coats came from the Finnish Red Cross blood service. All TCR-sequenced material derived from peripheral blood: patient blood samples and healthy donor buffy coats. Ficoll-Hypaque gradient centrifugation was used to isolate peripheral blood mononuclear cells. Magnetic purification was used to isolate CD4+ cells from the buffy coats of the healthy controls. Genomic DNA was extracted with the Gentra Puregene Cell and Tissue kit and quantified on a Qubit 2.0 fluorometer. The CDR3 holds 15 amino acids from the cysteine to the phenylalanine. Only the CDR3 portion is preserved as DNA: 45 bases, with reading frame beginning at the first base. The data originate from a study of STAT5B mutations in CD4+ large granular lymphocyte leukemia (dated by TCRdb to 2021 to 2024). Regarding the study in general: Among healthy controls, the CDR3 'QG' motif was associated with a particular HLA allele. The study compared the TCRbeta repertoires of patients with CD4+ T-cell large granular lymphocyte leukemia against the TCRbeta repertoires of healthy blood donors. Flow cytometry performed on FACSCanto II or FACSVerse showed that the purified fractions had more than 95% purity among lymphocytes.

What the study reported, not specific to this receptor: The data were not HLA-matched, and the relatively small sample size could explain the higher clonality seen in CD4+ compared with CD8+ T-LGLL. Compared with healthy CD4+ repertoires, CD4-sorted patient repertoires appeared more clonal, and this difference remained even after the putative leukemic clones were removed. Main leukemic clonotypes were private to each patient, although roughly 25% appeared at low frequency in other patients' non-leukemic repertoires. TRBV06-family usage was enriched among the top patient clones (8/27) compared with healthy controls (2/35).

In this chain, TRBV21-1 is recombined with TRBJ2-7; the table's D call, TRBD2, has no DNA check behind it. TRBV21-1 is noted as a pseudogene. The TCR originated in a human donor in good health. Sequencing was done on a sample of CD4+ T cells from blood buffy coats. The sequenced DNA is TGTGCCAGCAGCGCCTGGGAGAGGCGTAGGTACGAGCAGTACTTC. This is translated as CASSAWERRRYEQYF.